Each of the 17 T cell receptor beta chains below was sequenced from the same sample in a study of shared T cell receptors in the human thymus. Sequencing was performed with immunoSEQ multiplex PCR; in TCRdb, only in-frame clones are kept and a portion is missing. The table lists almost 550,000 clones, around 82% of them singletons, with roughly 0.013% in the top ten. These data also featured in a second study, about human thymus T cells.

The sample was thymocytes. All receptors come from a boy less than two years old with a congenital heart defect.

V usage is TRBV12-2 and J usage is TRBJ2-7; TRBD1, the D gene given by the table, was not confirmed from the DNA. TRBV12-2 is reported as a pseudogene. The CDR3 length is 15 residues. The CDR3 nucleotides are TGTGCAAGTCGCTTGATCAAGGGGACAGGGGTCGAGCGGTACTTC. Protein: CASRLIKGTGVERYF.

V and J are TRBV9 and TRBJ2-3; 14 bases are shared with TRBD2. V lost 4 bases and J lost 6; bases outside the gene matches: 7. This CDR3 comprises 16 residues. Germline V lookup: CDR1 SGDLS, CDR2 YYNGEE. CDR3 bases: TGTGCCAGCAGCCAGGGACTAGCGGGAGTGGTGGATACGCAGTATTTT. Translating it yields CASSQGLAGVVDTQYF.

The chain couples TRBV10-3 to TRBJ2-7, with 8 bases that match TRBD1. CDR1 is ENHRY and CDR2 is SYGVKD in the germline V gene. The junction had 9 bases not matched to a gene; V was cut back by 11 bases and J by 3 bases. The CDR3 has 13 amino acids. The CDR3 nucleotides read TGTGCCTCCGGGTCGGGACAGGTCTACGAGCAGTACTTC. Amino acids: CASGSGQVYEQYF.

The V gene is TRBV5-6, the J gene TRBJ2-7; TRBD1 aligns across 10 bases. Germline V gives CDR1 SGHDT, CDR2 YYEEEE. The CDR3 is made up of 14 amino acids. Trimming removed 6 bases from V and 5 bases from J; junction bases left unmatched: 8. CDR3 sequence (DNA): TGTGCCAGCACCCTTCCGGGACAGGGGCACGAGCAGTACTTC. This translates into CASTLPGQGHEQYF.

The chain carries TRBV27 and TRBJ2-5; D remains unclear. The CDR3 spans 11 residues. Germline V lookup: CDR1 MNHEY, CDR2 SMNVEV (reference sequence). V shed 4 bases and J shed 3 bases, with 3 bases lying between them. CDR3 DNA: TGTGCCAGCAGTTCCGAAGAGACCCAGTACTTC. Its translation: CASSSEETQYF.

The chain employs TRBV27 and TRBJ2-7; 7 nucleotides line up with TRBD1. V gave up 5 bases and J gave up 3 bases; unmatched junction bases: 7. The germline V gene has CDR1 MNHEY and CDR2 SMNVEV (reference sequence). The length of the CDR3 is 14 residues. CDR3 nucleotides: TGTGCCAGCAGTGAACAGGGGAACCGCTACGAGCAGTACTTC. Translation gives CASSEQGNRYEQYF.

The chain recombines TRBV28 with TRBJ1-1, with 11 bases that match TRBD1. From germline, CDR1 is MDHEN and CDR2 SYDVKM. Trimming at V came to 5 bases and at J to 5 bases, leaving 7 bases not matched to a gene. This CDR3 spans 15 amino acids. This CDR3 reads CASSNPRDRGTEAFF. The CDR3 DNA follows: TGTGCCAGCAGTAATCCCCGGGACAGGGGGACTGAAGCTTTCTTT.

J is TRBJ2-7 and V is TRBV19; 11 nucleotides align to TRBD1. CDR1 is LNHDA, CDR2 SQIVND, per germline (reference sequence). Trimming removed 6 bases from V and 6 bases from J; junction bases left unmatched: 4. The CDR3 has 13 residues. This CDR3 reads CASSLDRGREQYF. CDR3 nucleotides: TGTGCCAGTAGCCTGGACAGGGGGCGCGAGCAGTACTTC.

The table lists this clone with a count of one. The chain carries TRBV9 and TRBJ2-1, with 8 bases aligning to TRBD2. The CDR3 extends over 17 amino acids. The V gene's germline CDR1 is SGDLS and CDR2 YYNGEE. V was clipped by 0 bases and J by 8 bases; unmatched bases: 13. CDR3: CASSVDGSSGIAYEQFF. CDR3 bases: TGTGCCAGCAGCGTAGACGGGAGTAGCGGGATCGCCTATGAGCAGTTCTTC.

The chain combines TRBV14 with TRBJ1-1; D is unclear. V gave up 4 bases and J gave up 3 bases, with 18 bases separating them. This CDR3 contains 16 residues. Per the germline V gene, CDR1 is SGHDN and CDR2 is FVKESK. This CDR3 reads CASSPRTAGGDTEAFF. Here the CDR3 DNA reads TGTGCCAGCAGCCCGAGGACTGCAGGTGGGGACACTGAAGCTTTCTTT.

In its sample, this clone was seen a few times. Here the CDR3 reads CASSEETGRTDTQYF. CDR3 in DNA: TGTGCCAGCAGTGAAGAAACAGGGCGCACAGATACGCAGTATTTT. This chain uses TRBV2 with TRBJ2-3, with D maybe TRBD1 (6 bases). V was clipped by 1 base and J by 1 base, with 9 bases between them. The CDR3 runs to 15 residues. In germline, CDR1 is SNHLY, CDR2 FYNNEI.

The chain combines TRBV6-5 with TRBJ2-1; 7 nucleotides match TRBD1. CDR1 is MNHEY, CDR2 SVGAGI, per germline. V lost 6 bases to trimming and J lost 0 bases; unmatched junction nucleotides: 5. This CDR3 has 15 residues. CDR3 DNA: TGTGCCAGCAGCGACAGGGAAACCTCCTACAATGAGCAGTTCTTC. Its protein is CASSDRETSYNEQFF.

This clone was detected only a few times. Other nucleotide sequences in the sample specify the same CDR3. The gene calls are TRBV28 and TRBJ2-7; D ambiguous. The CDR3 length is 11 residues. Trimming removed 5 bases at V and 2 bases at J, with 4 bases between. Germline V lookup: CDR1 MDHEN, CDR2 SYDVKM. The CDR3 sequence is CASSPTYEQYF. The CDR3 region has the DNA TGTGCCAGCAGTCCCACCTACGAGCAGTACTTC.

The chain has TRBV19 and TRBJ2-5; 16 bases are shared with TRBD2. The CDR3 is made up of 16 amino acids. Germline V lookup: CDR1 LNHDA, CDR2 SQIVND (reference sequence). The V gene end was trimmed by 6 bases and the J gene end by 2 bases; junction bases not matched to a gene: 3. The CDR3 sequence: CASSGTSGGGQETQYF. DNA of the CDR3: TGTGCCAGTAGCGGGACTAGCGGGGGGGGACAAGAGACCCAGTACTTC. The full variable domain, its missing parts supplied by reference TRBV19 and TRBJ2-5, is DGGITQSPKYLFRKEGQNVTLSCEQNLNHDAMYWYRQDPGQGLRLIYYSQIVNDFQKGDIAEGYSVSREKKESFPLTVTSAQKNPTAFYLCASSGTSGGGQETQYFGPGTRLLVL.

The sample holds one count of this clone. The V and J genes are TRBV6-5 and TRBJ2-7, with D maybe TRBD1 (5 bases). V shed 6 bases and J shed 2 bases, with 11 bases lying between them. Germline CDR1 is MNHEY and CDR2 is SVGAGI. The CDR3 runs to 13 residues. This CDR3 is CASRTQGTYEQYF. The CDR3 nucleotides are TGTGCCAGCAGAACCCAGGGAACCTACGAGCAGTACTTC.

In its sample, this clone was seen once. This chain links TRBV5-1 with TRBJ2-5; 9 bases are shared with TRBD2. Losses at the gene ends were 0 bases for V and 5 bases for J; bases not matched to a gene: 11. The CDR3 length is 17 residues. Germline loops: CDR1 SGHRS, CDR2 YFSETQ. CDR3 region: CASSLVGSGRFDETQYF. The CDR3 coding sequence is TGCGCCAGCAGCTTGGTCGGTAGCGGGAGATTTGATGAGACCCAGTACTTC.

The chain recombines TRBV28 with TRBJ1-5; D unclear. This CDR3 spans 13 amino acids. Trimming stripped 5 bases from V and 0 bases from J, with 5 bases between. The V gene's germline CDR1 is MDHEN and CDR2 SYDVKM. This CDR3 is CASSTDSNQPQHF. The CDR3 nucleotides are TGTGCCAGCAGTACAGATAGCAATCAGCCCCAGCATTTT.